A selection of T cell receptor beta chains follows, all from one sample in a study of blood T cell repertoires in COVID-19. Here immunoSEQ multiplex PCR was the method, and the copy in TCRdb shows in-frame clones only, minus some. The sample gives roughly 140,000 clones, roughly 84% of which show up once; 5.8% is in the top ten. The sample comprised PBMCs or T cells enriched from blood (not recorded which). The receptors come from a woman aged 45-60 years who had been exposed to COVID-19. Each CDR3 is given with its conserved first and last residue. Each record gives: clone size, V gene, J gene, D gene, CDR3 protein, CDR3 DNA. D genes are given only for firm matches. Part of the rows lack a size; the others show once, few, many or a class for expanded clones.

-	TRBV5-6	TRBJ1-2	TRBD1	CASSTGQLKVPNYGYTF	TGTGCCAGCAGCACGGGACAGCTAAAAGTTCCTAACTATGGCTACACCTTC
-	TRBV6-2/TRBV6-3	TRBJ2-1	-	CASSYGAGVLNEQFF	TGTGCCAGCAGTTACGGGGCAGGGGTCCTCAATGAGCAGTTCTTC
-	TRBV9	TRBJ2-7	TRBD2	CASSVGSKRGNEQYF	TGTGCCAGCAGCGTAGGAAGCAAGCGGGGTAACGAGCAGTACTTC
once	TRBV14	TRBJ1-4	TRBD1	CASSHPLDRGHEKLFF	TGTGCCAGCAGCCATCCCCTCGACAGGGGGCATGAAAAACTGTTTTTT
-	TRBV10-2	TRBJ1-4	-	CASSERAGPNEKLFF	TGCGCCAGCAGTGAGCGGGCGGGACCTAATGAAAAACTGTTTTTT
-	TRBV19	TRBJ2-7	-	CASSPRQAYEQYF	TGTGCCAGTAGTCCGCGACAGGCCTACGAGCAGTACTTC
-	TRBV6-6	TRBJ1-4	TRBD1	CASSPAGPTGGYGEKLFF	TGTGCCAGCAGTCCAGCGGGACCGACAGGGGGCTACGGTGAAAAACTGTTTTTT
-	TRBV20-1	TRBJ2-7	TRBD2	CSATGLEEQYF	TGCAGTGCTACGGGACTAGAAGAGCAGTACTTC
-	TRBV7-2	TRBJ2-5	TRBD2	CASSLASSGGEETQYF	TGTGCCAGCAGCTTAGCGTCTAGCGGGGGGGAAGAGACCCAGTACTTC
few	TRBV19	TRBJ1-2	TRBD1	CASSTHRQGDYGYTF	TGTGCCAGTAGTACTCATCGACAGGGGGACTATGGCTACACCTTC
-	TRBV6-2/TRBV6-3	TRBJ1-1	-	CASSYLSGSKNTEAFF	TGTGCCAGCAGTTACCTGTCAGGGTCGAAAAACACTGAAGCTTTCTTT
-	TRBV19	TRBJ1-2	-	CASKGANYGYTF	TGTGCCAGTAAGGGGGCTAACTATGGCTACACCTTC
-	TRBV21-1	TRBJ1-2	-	CASSKRGRGPHYGYTF	TGTGCCAGCAGCAAGAGGGGTAGGGGGCCCCACTATGGCTACACCTTC
-	TRBV2	TRBJ1-3	TRBD1	CASRGTAPGNTIYF	TGTGCCAGCAGGGGGACAGCACCTGGAAACACCATATATTTT
-	TRBV18	TRBJ2-7	TRBD1	CASSKTGGTYEQYF	TGTGCCAGCTCTAAGACAGGGGGGACCTACGAGCAGTACTTC
-	TRBV6-5	TRBJ1-6	-	CASSPQGLSNSPLHF	TGTGCCAGCAGCCCACAGGGATTGAGCAATTCACCCCTCCACTTT
-	TRBV28	TRBJ1-5	-	CASSITGLAQPQHF	TGTGCCAGCAGTATCACAGGGTTAGCTCAGCCCCAGCATTTT
-	TRBV4-3	TRBJ1-6	TRBD1	CASSQAGTGNSPLHF	TGCGCCAGCAGCCAAGCTGGGACAGGGAATTCACCCCTCCACTTT
few	TRBV5-1	TRBJ2-7	TRBD1	CASSLGLRGTADGEQYF	TGCGCCAGCAGCTTGGGGTTAAGGGGGACAGCGGATGGCGAGCAGTACTTC
-	TRBV10-1	TRBJ2-7	TRBD1	CASSRGQANEQYF	TGCGCCAGCAGCCGAGGACAGGCTAACGAGCAGTACTTC
-	TRBV19	TRBJ1-2	-	CASSIYLRRTNYGYTF	TGTGCCAGTAGTATTTATTTGAGGCGGACTAACTATGGCTACACCTTC
medium-sized	TRBV6-4	TRBJ2-1	TRBD2	CASSPLAEPPGNEQFF	TGTGCCAGCAGCCCCCTAGCGGAGCCCCCAGGCAATGAGCAGTTCTTC
-	TRBV9	TRBJ2-3	-	CASASRDTQYF	TGTGCCAGCGCGTCGAGAGATACGCAGTATTTT
once	TRBV3-1/TRBV3-2	TRBJ2-7	TRBD1	CASSQTGLRTPPQGAAYEQYF	TGTGCCAGCAGCCAAACCGGGCTGAGGACCCCCCCCCAGGGGGCGGCTTACGAGCAGTACTTC
few	TRBV21-1	TRBJ2-5	-	CASSASGGQETQYF	TGTGCCAGCAGCGCCTCAGGAGGCCAAGAGACCCAGTACTTC
-	TRBV5-1	TRBJ2-5	TRBD2	CASNHGLAMQTQYF	TGCGCCAGCAACCACGGACTAGCGATGCAGACCCAGTACTTC
-	TRBV29-1	TRBJ2-3	TRBD1	CSVVSVRGRTDTQYF	TGCAGCGTTGTATCTGTTAGGGGGCGCACAGATACGCAGTATTTT
-	TRBV6-2/TRBV6-3	TRBJ2-7	-	CASSYSGTNPYEQYF	TGTGCCAGCAGTTACTCGGGGACAAACCCCTACGAGCAGTACTTC
-	TRBV7-2	TRBJ1-2	-	CASSLSFFGYTF	TGTGCCAGCAGCTTGTCCTTCTTTGGCTACACCTTC
-	TRBV4-2	TRBJ1-2	TRBD1	CASSQDQGGTNYGYTF	TGTGCCAGCAGCCAAGATCAGGGGGGTACTAACTATGGCTACACCTTC
-	TRBV25-1	TRBJ1-5	TRBD1	CASSDSGTVGNQPQHF	TGTGCCAGCAGTGATTCCGGGACAGTGGGCAATCAGCCCCAGCATTTT
once	TRBV7-6	TRBJ2-3	-	CASSLVNKGGTDTQYF	TGTGCCAGCAGCTTAGTGAATAAGGGGGGCACAGATACGCAGTATTTT
-	TRBV5-4	TRBJ2-1	TRBD2	CASSPSGSKGNEQFF	TGTGCCAGCAGTCCTAGCGGGAGTAAAGGCAATGAGCAGTTCTTC
-	TRBV27	TRBJ2-5	TRBD2	CASSPGTSPIQETQYF	TGTGCCAGCAGTCCAGGGACTAGCCCTATCCAAGAGACCCAGTACTTC
-	TRBV2	TRBJ2-5	TRBD2	CASNRAGGLGETQYF	TGTGCCAGCAACCGAGCGGGGGGGCTCGGGGAGACCCAGTACTTC
-	TRBV6-5	TRBJ1-5	-	CASSSLGGIGQPQHF	TGTGCCAGCAGCTCGCTGGGGGGGATTGGTCAGCCCCAGCATTTT
-	TRBV5-8	TRBJ1-6	-	CASVIAFTATPNFNSPLHF	TGTGCCAGCGTGATCGCTTTTACAGCTACTCCTAATTTTAATTCACCCCTCCACTTT